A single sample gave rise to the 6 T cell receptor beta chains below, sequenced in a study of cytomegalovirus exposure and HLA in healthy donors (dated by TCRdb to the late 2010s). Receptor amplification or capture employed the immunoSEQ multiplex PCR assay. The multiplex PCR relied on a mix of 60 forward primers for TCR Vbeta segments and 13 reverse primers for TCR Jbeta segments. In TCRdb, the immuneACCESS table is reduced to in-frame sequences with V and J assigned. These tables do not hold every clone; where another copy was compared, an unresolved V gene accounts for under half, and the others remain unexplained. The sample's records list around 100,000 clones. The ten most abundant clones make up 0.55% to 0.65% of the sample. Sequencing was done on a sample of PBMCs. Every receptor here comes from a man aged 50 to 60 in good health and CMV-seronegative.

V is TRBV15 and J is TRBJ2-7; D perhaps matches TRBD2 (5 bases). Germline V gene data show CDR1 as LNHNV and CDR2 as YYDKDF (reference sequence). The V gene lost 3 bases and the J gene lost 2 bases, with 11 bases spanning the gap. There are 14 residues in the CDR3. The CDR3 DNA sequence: TGTGCCACCAGCAGGGAGGCGTCAACCTACGAGCAGTACTTC. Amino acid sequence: CATSREASTYEQYF.

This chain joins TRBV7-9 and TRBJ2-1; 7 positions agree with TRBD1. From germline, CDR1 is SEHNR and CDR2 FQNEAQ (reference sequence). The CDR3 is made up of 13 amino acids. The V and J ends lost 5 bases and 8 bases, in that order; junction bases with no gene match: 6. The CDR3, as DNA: TGTGCCAGCAGCCCAACTACAGGGGATGAGCAGTTCTTC. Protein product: CASSPTTGDEQFF.

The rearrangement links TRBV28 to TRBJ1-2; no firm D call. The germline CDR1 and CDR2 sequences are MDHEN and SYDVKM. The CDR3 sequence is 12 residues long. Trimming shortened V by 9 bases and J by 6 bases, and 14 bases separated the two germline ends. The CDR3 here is CASRGEVHGYTF. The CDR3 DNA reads TGTGCCAGTCGTGGGGAGGTGCATGGCTACACCTTC.

CDR3 amino acids: CASSVVSSGGKETQYF. CDR3 bases: TGTGCCAGCAGCGTAGTGTCTAGCGGGGGGAAAGAGACCCAGTACTTC. This rearrangement joins TRBV9 to TRBJ2-5; 11 nucleotides align to TRBD2. Germline CDR1 SGDLS, CDR2 YYNGEE. The V segment lost 0 bases and the J segment 3 bases; nucleotides outside the gene matches: 4. The CDR3 consists of 16 residues. Combining the CDR3 with reference TRBV9 and TRBJ2-5 gives the whole variable domain DSGVTQTPKHLITATGQRVTLRCSPRSGDLSVYWYQQSLDQGLQFLIQYYNGEERAKGNILERFSAQQFPDLHSELNLSSLELGDSALYFCASSVVSSGGKETQYFGPGTRLLVL.

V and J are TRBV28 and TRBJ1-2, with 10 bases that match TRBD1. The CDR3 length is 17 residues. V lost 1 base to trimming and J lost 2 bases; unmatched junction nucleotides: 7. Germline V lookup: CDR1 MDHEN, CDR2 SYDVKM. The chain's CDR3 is CASSLLVGTGANYGYTF. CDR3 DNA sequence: TGTGCCAGCAGTTTATTAGTGGGGACAGGGGCAAACTATGGCTACACCTTC.

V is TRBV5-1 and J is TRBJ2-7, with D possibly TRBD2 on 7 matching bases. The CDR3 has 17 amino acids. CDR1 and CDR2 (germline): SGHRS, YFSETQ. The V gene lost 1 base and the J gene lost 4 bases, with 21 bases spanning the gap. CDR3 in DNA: TGCGCCAGCAGCTTGACCCTACCATCGGGGGGCGGGTACGAGCAGTACTTC. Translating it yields CASSLTLPSGGGYEQYF.